This T cell receptor (beta chain) came from a study of T cell clonality in common variable immunodeficiency. Study-level points and caveats: In common variable immunodeficiency, TCR beta chains reportedly carried fewer deletions and N-nucleotide insertions. The cause of increased CVID clonality remains unclear without subpopulation sequencing.

Reduced serum IgG, IgA and/or IgM plus specific antibody deficiency defined CVID. For at least one year, all CVID subjects received replacement immunoglobulin. Blood samples were heparinized, about 4.5 to 9 ml per donor. The protocol was immunoSEQ multiplex PCR, while the TCRdb copy is restricted to in-frame clones and leaves out a portion. The sample was found to contain 15,000 to 25,000 clones, and every one recurs. In regard to this clone: Its target is unknown.

The source of this sequence is a human donor with common variable immunodeficiency. Sequencing was performed on peripheral blood mononuclear cells.

The CDR3 is CAGEQVVGETQYF. The part of the CDR3 DNA that was read is TGTGCCGGAGAACAGGTTGTGGGAGAGACC. The chain has TRBV2 and TRBJ2-5, with a possible D match to TRBD1 (5 bases). The read halts 3 residues ahead of the CDR3 end, with the missing end drawn from the germline J gene. The ends were cut back, 11 bases at V and 4 bases at J, with 17 bases in the middle. CDR1 is SNHLY and CDR2 is FYNNEI in the germline V gene. The CDR3 sequence is 13 residues long.